This entry features one T cell receptor beta chain sequence. Its antigen is still unknown. From germline, CDR1 is ENHRY and CDR2 SYGVKD. The CDR3 loop spans 15 amino acids. Trimming took 0 bases from V and 3 from J; bases not matched to a gene: 2. Time point in this sample: cycle 4 day 1 (C4D1), after 6 weeks of nivolumab. Each and every patient relapsed after autologous stem cell transplantation, and patients got differing brentuximab vedotin exposure. Patients showed best responses of complete response, partial response or progressive disease. The data are from a study of PD-1 blockade in classical Hodgkin lymphoma. Study results and limitations: CD4+ TCR diversity, unlike CD8+, rose significantly by C4D1. Some patients started nivolumab under 1 year after ASCT, and they were excluded.

Data came from immunoSEQ multiplex PCR; TCRdb stores just in-frame clones and leaves some out. The sample consists of approximately 9,700 clones, roughly 82% of them appearing once. The chain joins TRBV10-3 to TRBJ2-7; 10 bases fit TRBD1. This sample comprised peripheral blood mononuclear cells (PBMCs), obtained before the fourth cycle of nivolumab. This TCR came from a human donor with classical Hodgkin lymphoma. DNA of the CDR3: TGTGCCATCAGTGAGTCGAGGGACAGGGGCTACGAGCAGTACTTC. This translates into CAISESRDRGYEQYF.